Each of the 7 T cell receptor beta chains below was sequenced from the same sample in a study of blood T cell repertoires in COVID-19. The method was immunoSEQ multiplex PCR; TCRdb's version includes in-frame clones alone and lacks a portion of them. This table holds 110,000 to 150,000 clones, 65% to 90% found once. The sample consisted of peripheral blood. These receptors all stem from a man between 60 and 75 years old with active or convalescent COVID-19.

The chain carries TRBV5-6 and TRBJ1-1; D call uncertain. CDR3 size: 13 residues. The V end was cut by 1 base, the J end by 6 bases, with 10 bases between. Per germline, CDR1 SGHDT and CDR2 YYEEEE. The CDR3 loop is CASSLQSYSEAFF. CDR3 sequence (DNA): TGTGCCAGCAGCTTGCAAAGTTACTCTGAAGCTTTCTTT.

This chain links TRBV19 with TRBJ2-1, with TRBD2 identical over 8 bases. Germline loops: CDR1 LNHDA, CDR2 SQIVND (reference sequence). V dropped 7 bases and J dropped 0; count of bases not matched to a gene: 14. CDR3 size: 18 residues. CDR3 amino acids: CASKSRATLADSYNEQFF. The DNA of the CDR3 is TGTGCCAGTAAATCCCGGGCCACACTAGCGGACTCCTACAATGAGCAGTTCTTC.

For the CDR3, the DNA is TGTGCCAGCAGCCAAGGACAGATCCTACCCCTCCACTTT. Its protein product is CASSQGQILPLHF. V usage is TRBV12-3 or TRBV12-4 and J usage is TRBJ1-6; TRBD1 might be the D (6 bases). Trimming removed 6 bases from V and 12 bases from J, with 15 bases in between. The length of the CDR3 is 13 residues.

This clone came up a few times. The rearrangement uses TRBV11-2 and TRBJ1-3; possible D gene TRBD1, 5 bases. Trimming pared 2 bases from V and 3 bases from J, leaving 11 bases between. CDR1 and CDR2 from the germline V gene are SGHAT and FQNNGV. The CDR3 is made up of 15 amino acids. CDR3 sequence reads: CASSLYSQGGNTIYF. The CDR3 bases are TGTGCCAGCAGCTTATATAGTCAGGGTGGAAACACCATATATTTT.

This chain connects TRBV11-3 to TRBJ1-4; D gene ambiguous. The V end was cut by 2 bases, the J end by 2 bases, with 9 bases between. The germline V gene has CDR1 SGHNT and CDR2 YENEEA. This CDR3 is 15 amino acids long. The CDR3: CASSLTWPTNEKLFF. The CDR3 DNA is TGTGCCAGCAGCTTAACGTGGCCGACTAATGAAAAACTGTTTTTT. The complete variable domain, with remaining parts taken from reference TRBV11-3 and TRBJ1-4, reads EAGVVQSPRYKIIEKKQPVAFWCNPISGHNTLYWYLQNLGQGPELLIRYENEEAVDDSQLPKDRFSAERLKGVDSTLKIQPAELGDSAVYLCASSLTWPTNEKLFFGSGTQLSVL.

V and J are TRBV6-2 or TRBV6-3 and TRBJ2-5; tentatively, D is TRBD2 (5 bases). V was pared by 4 bases and J by 2 bases, with 8 bases between. Germline assignment: CDR1 MNHEY and CDR2 SVGEGT. The CDR3 has 13 residues. DNA of the CDR3: TGTGCCAGCAGTTGGACTGTACAAGAGACCCAGTACTTC. Residues: CASSWTVQETQYF.

This clone is a singleton in its sample. This chain uses TRBV6-2 or TRBV6-3 with TRBJ2-7; D possibly corresponds to TRBD1 (5 bases). V was trimmed by 2 bases and J by 6 bases, leaving 14 bases between them. CDR1 is MNHEY, CDR2 SVGEGT, per germline. The CDR3 has 14 amino acids. This chain's CDR3 is CASSYGNQQGEQYV. The CDR3 DNA follows: TGTGCCAGCAGTTACGGGAACCAGCAGGGCGAGCAGTACGTC.